These 2 T cell receptor beta chains share one sample of origin, sequenced in a study of Tregs in tolerant kidney transplant recipients (dated by TCRdb to about 2019). Receptors were amplified or captured by the immunoSEQ multiplex PCR assay. The clones in this table, taken by TCRdb from immuneACCESS, are in-frame only. Not every clone is retained; where verified, under half of the shortfall comes from an unresolved V gene, and the cause of the rest is unknown. The sample profile shows around 52,000 clones; around 88% of them were found once. The ten biggest clones cover around 5.2% of the sample. The sample taken for sequencing was CD4+ T cells from blood. Every receptor here comes from a human donor in good health.

As regards this clone: At the DNA level, this CDR3 is encoded by other sequences in the same sample as well. The J gene is TRBJ1-1, the V gene TRBV7-3; D gene uncertain. The CDR3 runs 14 residues. V lost 0 bases and J 1 base, leaving 6 bases between the germline ends. The germline gives CDR1 SGHTA, CDR2 FQGTGA. CDR3 coding DNA: TGTGCCAGCAGCTTAACTGGAGGGAACACTGAAGCTTTCTTT. Encoded protein: CASSLTGGNTEAFF.

The V gene is TRBV11-2, the J gene TRBJ1-1; D perhaps matches TRBD1 (5 bases). Germline CDR1 and CDR2: SGHAT and FQNNGV. V gave up 3 bases and J gave up 1 base, with 18 bases separating them. This CDR3 region has 17 residues. CDR3 amino acids: CASSLRSMGLKNTEAFF. The CDR3 nucleotides are TGTGCCAGCAGCTTGAGGTCGATGGGACTTAAGAACACTGAAGCTTTCTTT.